A single sample is the source of the 27 T cell receptor beta chains below, sequenced in a study of siplizumab effects on memory and regulatory T cells (dated by TCRdb to about 2019). Preparation of the library involved the immunoSEQ multiplex PCR assay. TCRdb limited this immuneACCESS table to in-frame rearrangements with V and J called. A share of clones is missing; checked studies link under half to unresolved V genes, and the rest is unexplained. In all, the sample holds some 64,000 clones, and 65% to 80% of those were seen once. Jointly, the top ten make up 0.4% to 0.5% of the sample. Sample: memory CD4+ T cells sorted from blood. Taken with the paper, the label for cell subset or site translates to: unstimulated CD4+ memory T cells. The receptors derive from a human donor in good health.

The chain uses TRBV18 and TRBJ2-3; the match to TRBD2 covers 9 bases. Germline V lookup: CDR1 KGHSH, CDR2 LQKENI. CDR3 length equals 14 residues. Losses at the gene ends were 5 bases for V and 2 bases for J; bases not matched to a gene: 2. The CDR3 spells CASSERGDTDTQYF. CDR3 DNA: TGTGCCAGCTCAGAGCGGGGGGACACAGATACGCAGTATTTT.

The chain uses TRBV5-1 and TRBJ2-3, with D perhaps being TRBD1 or TRBD2 (5 bases each). V lost 4 bases, J lost 4 bases, and 13 bases lay in between. This CDR3 has 14 residues. CDR1 and CDR2 from the germline V gene are SGHRS and YFSETQ. DNA for the CDR3: TGCGCCAGCAGCCTGGGGACGCCCGCAGATACGCAGTATTTT. It is translated as CASSLGTPADTQYF. The complete variable domain, with remaining parts taken from reference TRBV5-1 and TRBJ2-3, reads KAGVTQTPRYLIKTRGQQVTLSCSPISGHRSVSWYQQTPGQGLQFLFEYFSETQRNKGNFPGRFSGRQFSNSRSEMNVSTLELGDSALYLCASSLGTPADTQYFGPGTRLTVL.

The chain uses TRBV5-3 and TRBJ2-2; no firm D call. TRBV5-3 is an ORF, with its function uncertain. The CDR3 loop spans 13 amino acids. V was trimmed by 4 bases and J by 7 bases, leaving 11 bases between them. CDR3 nucleotide sequence: TGTGCCAGAAGCGCCTCGGTGGACGGGGAGCTGTTTTTT. It encodes CARSASVDGELFF.

The gene calls are TRBV19 and TRBJ1-2; possible D gene TRBD1, 5 bases. Germline-derived CDR1 and CDR2 are LNHDA and SQIVND (reference sequence). This CDR3 has 15 amino acids. V gave up 5 bases and J gave up 4 bases, with 17 bases separating them. The CDR3 DNA reads TGTGCCAGTAGTCCCATAACAGGCTCCCCCTATGGCTACACCTTC. It specifies CASSPITGSPYGYTF.

The chain links TRBV6-5 to TRBJ1-2, with 7 bases lining up with TRBD1. The CDR3 runs 13 residues. After removal of 7 bases from V and 10 bases from J, the junction contained 12 bases not matched to a gene. CDR1 MNHEY and CDR2 SVGAGI come from the germline V gene. CDR3 protein: CASTPTGERIYTF. CDR3 nucleotide sequence: TGTGCCAGCACACCTACAGGGGAAAGGATCTACACCTTC.

This clone appeared a single time. The DNA of the CDR3 is TGTGCCAGCAGTCCTCAGGTGAACACTGAAGCTTTCTTT. Translation: CASSPQVNTEAFF. This chain uses TRBV2 with TRBJ1-1, with D hard to call. Germline CDR1 SNHLY, CDR2 FYNNEI. The length of the CDR3 is 13 residues. The ends were cut back, 5 bases at V and 0 bases at J, with 7 bases in the middle.

This clone has only one observation. The chain joins TRBV19 to TRBJ1-1; perhaps TRBD1 as D (5 bases). V was shortened by 7 bases and J by 5 bases, with 17 bases between the two germline ends. The CDR3 runs to 14 residues. Germline CDR1 LNHDA, CDR2 SQIVND (reference sequence). Here the CDR3 reads CASIEWGRETEAFF. The CDR3 DNA reads as TGTGCCAGTATCGAATGGGGGAGAGAAACTGAAGCTTTCTTT.

CDR3 DNA: TGTGCCAGCTCACCACGACAGCCCGCCTCTAATGAAAAACTGTTTTTT. This gives the protein CASSPRQPASNEKLFF. The chain links TRBV18 to TRBJ1-4; TRBD1 might be the D (5 bases). In germline, CDR1 is KGHSH, CDR2 LQKENI. The ends were cut back, 1 base at V and 3 bases at J, with 12 bases in the middle. The CDR3 runs 16 residues.

The chain employs TRBV7-8 and TRBJ2-7; 9 bases are a match to TRBD1. Germline-derived CDR1 and CDR2 are SGHVS and FQNEAQ. CDR3 length: 14 residues. V shed 5 bases and J 6 bases; nucleotides not matched to a gene: 8. CDR3: CASSARDRDSEQYF. The CDR3 coding sequence is TGTGCCAGCAGCGCCCGGGACAGGGATTCCGAGCAGTACTTC.

This chain links TRBV9 with TRBJ2-3; 13 bases agree with TRBD2. CDR1 is SGDLS and CDR2 is YYNGEE in the germline V gene. The CDR3 runs to 18 residues. V lost 3 bases, J lost 1 base, and 8 bases stayed unmatched. The CDR3: CASSETSGGAFRTDTQYF. Here the CDR3 DNA reads TGTGCCAGCAGCGAAACTAGCGGGGGGGCTTTTCGCACAGATACGCAGTATTTT.

This chain links TRBV5-4 with TRBJ1-5, with D perhaps matching TRBD1 (6 bases). CDR1 is SGHNT and CDR2 is YYREEE in the germline V gene (reference sequence). The ends were cut back, 4 bases at V and 4 bases at J, with 9 bases in the middle. The CDR3 length is 13 residues. Here the CDR3 reads CASSKGQNQPQHF. The CDR3 DNA follows: TGTGCCAGCAGCAAAGGACAGAATCAGCCCCAGCATTTT.

The CDR3 nucleotides read TGTGCCAGCAGCGTCAGAGCGGGGAACCAAGAGACCCAGTACTTC. The encoded protein is CASSVRAGNQETQYF. V usage is TRBV9 and J usage is TRBJ2-5, with 7 bases matching TRBD2. The CDR3 runs 15 residues. With 2 bases clipped from V and 0 bases from J, the junction kept 4 bases outside the gene matches. Germline-derived CDR1 and CDR2 are SGDLS and YYNGEE.

This clone has a handful of counts. V gene TRBV19 combines with J gene TRBJ2-7; 8 nucleotides line up with TRBD1. CDR3 length: 16 residues. With V trimmed by 8 bases and J by 5 bases, 17 bases remained unmatched. Per germline, CDR1 LNHDA and CDR2 SQIVND (reference sequence). The CDR3 DNA follows: TGTGCCAGTGGAGGAGGATTCGACAGGGGCCTCCACGAGCAGTACTTC. This gives the protein CASGGGFDRGLHEQYF.

Here the CDR3 DNA reads TGTGCCAGCAGTTACGACAGGCGTGGCTACACCTTC. Translated, it gives CASSYDRRGYTF. The rearrangement uses TRBV6-5 and TRBJ1-2, with a possible D match to TRBD1 (6 bases). CDR1 is MNHEY, CDR2 SVGAGI, per germline. The CDR3 contains 12 residues. V shed 2 bases and J shed 7 bases, with 8 bases lying between them.

This sequence joins TRBV7-7 and TRBJ2-2; 13 positions match TRBD2. The germline V gene has CDR1 SSHAT and CDR2 FNYEAQ (reference sequence). The CDR3 sequence is 14 residues long. V dropped 4 bases and J dropped 8; count of bases not matched to a gene: 1. The CDR3 loop is CASSSGLAGGELFF. CDR3 in DNA: TGTGCCAGCAGCTCGGGACTAGCGGGGGGGGAGCTGTTTTTT.

The chain's CDR3 is CASSLVLGSSGELFF. In nucleotides, the CDR3 is TGTGCCAGCAGCTTAGTACTCGGGTCCTCCGGGGAGCTGTTTTTT. The chain has TRBV7-6 and TRBJ2-2; D unresolved. Germline V gene sequence: CDR1 SGHVS, CDR2 FNYEAQ. CDR3 length: 15 residues. Trimming took 1 base from V and 6 from J, leaving 12 bases between them.

The chain joins TRBV6-6 to TRBJ1-6; D is uncertain. CDR3 length: 14 residues. V was cut by 5 bases and J by 8 bases, with 13 bases left in between. CDR1 and CDR2 (germline): MNHNY, SVGAGI (reference sequence). Written as DNA, the CDR3 is TGTGCCAGCAGTCTATTAGGTGGGGATTCACCCCTCCACTTT. This translates into CASSLLGGDSPLHF.

The chain links TRBV19 to TRBJ1-1; D not certain. V shed 5 bases and J shed 11 bases, with 18 bases lying between them. The germline gives CDR1 LNHDA, CDR2 SQIVND (reference sequence). The CDR3 length is 13 residues. The chain's CDR3 is CASSAPNLRYAFF. The CDR3 bases are TGTGCCAGTAGTGCGCCGAACCTCAGGTACGCTTTCTTT.

V is TRBV9 and J is TRBJ2-4, with TRBD2 identical over 7 bases. Trimming cost V 4 bases and J 1 base; bases outside gene matches: 8. Germline V gene lookup returns CDR1 SGDLS and CDR2 YYNGEE. The CDR3 covers 16 residues. The CDR3 region is CASSSSGDPAKNIQYF. DNA for the CDR3: TGTGCCAGCAGCTCAAGCGGGGACCCGGCCAAAAACATTCAGTACTTC.

The rearrangement uses TRBV21-1 and TRBJ1-1; no DNA check was done on the table's D call, TRBD1. TRBV21-1 is a pseudogene. CDR3 length: 13 amino acids. CDR3 coding DNA: TGTGCCAGCAGCAGACTATGGACAGGGGAGGCTTTCTTT. It encodes CASSRLWTGEAFF.

This clone has only one observation. The chain couples TRBV29-1 to TRBJ2-7, with D possibly TRBD1 on 6 matching bases. The germline CDR1 and CDR2 sequences are SQVTM and ANQGSEA. The V and J ends lost 5 bases and 0 bases respectively, with 11 bases between them. CDR3 length: 13 residues. CDR3 amino acids: CSVTRGHSYEQYF. Written as DNA, the CDR3 is TGCAGCGTTACCAGGGGTCACTCCTACGAGCAGTACTTC.

The chain employs TRBV28 and TRBJ2-7; TRBD2 matches 7 bases. Per germline, CDR1 MDHEN and CDR2 SYDVKM. Trimming cost V 2 bases and J 0 bases; bases outside gene matches: 10. The CDR3 is 17 residues long. The CDR3 DNA reads TGTGCCAGCAGTTTACAAGGTGGAGCGGGGAACTCCTACGAGCAGTACTTC. Protein product: CASSLQGGAGNSYEQYF.

V usage is TRBV7-2 and J usage is TRBJ1-2; D not resolved. CDR1 is SGHTA and CDR2 is FQGNSA in the germline V gene. This CDR3 has 14 amino acids. Trimming removed 1 base from V and 6 bases from J, with 12 bases in between. CDR3 loop: CASSLGQMGNGYTF. The CDR3 DNA sequence: TGTGCCAGCAGCTTAGGACAAATGGGAAATGGCTACACCTTC.

This clone has only a few counts. The chain links TRBV19 to TRBJ2-5, with D unresolved. Germline V lookup: CDR1 LNHDA, CDR2 SQIVND (reference sequence). The CDR3 consists of 12 residues. Trimming left V 6 bases short and J 0 bases short, with 5 bases between. The CDR3 sequence: CASSRHQETQYF. DNA for the CDR3: TGTGCCAGTAGCCGGCACCAAGAGACCCAGTACTTC.

V is TRBV14 and J is TRBJ2-5; D is ambiguous. CDR1 SGHDN and CDR2 FVKESK come from the germline V gene. This CDR3 is built from 13 residues. V was shortened by 7 bases and J by 4 bases, with 13 bases between the two germline ends. The CDR3 here is CASNRVVGETQYF. For the CDR3, the DNA is TGTGCCAGCAACCGGGTGGTGGGAGAGACCCAGTACTTC. The variable domain in full, completed from reference TRBV14 and TRBJ2-5, reads EAGVTQFPSHSVIEKGQTVTLRCDPISGHDNLYWYRRVMGKEIKFLLHFVKESKQDESGMPNNRFLAERTGGTYSTLKVQPAELEDSGVYFCASNRVVGETQYFGPGTRLLVL.

This chain connects TRBV28 to TRBJ1-4; no clear D gene. The CDR3 sequence is 12 residues long. The germline V gene has CDR1 MDHEN and CDR2 SYDVKM. Trimming removed 6 bases from V and 8 bases from J, with 10 bases in between. CDR3 residues: CASRGYREKLFF. The DNA of the CDR3 is TGTGCCAGCAGAGGGTATAGGGAAAAACTGTTTTTT.

The gene calls are TRBV19 and TRBJ1-3, with D hard to call. The CDR3 sequence is 14 residues long. Trimming cost V 6 bases and J 1 base, with 10 bases left between them. Looked up from germline, CDR1 is LNHDA and CDR2 is SQIVND (reference sequence). CDR3: CASSWAASGNTIYF. CDR3 coding DNA: TGTGCCAGTAGCTGGGCGGCATCTGGAAACACCATATATTTT. The variable domain in full, with the rest retrieved from reference TRBV19 and TRBJ1-3, is DGGITQSPKYLFRKEGQNVTLSCEQNLNHDAMYWYRQDPGQGLRLIYYSQIVNDFQKGDIAEGYSVSREKKESFPLTVTSAQKNPTAFYLCASSWAASGNTIYFGEGSWLTVV.